This is a list of T cell receptor beta chains from one sample in a study of regulatory T cells in long-lasting Graves disease. TCRdb analysed the multiplex PCR reads with MiXCR anew, one entry per CDR3 protein. The sample includes 350,000 to 500,000 distinct CDR3 sequences, 11% to 15% seen only once; the top ten take over 15%. The same sample was also studied in work on T cells in Graves' hyperthyroidism and ophthalmopathy.

Source: peripheral blood mononuclear cells (PBMCs), taken at new diagnosis, from a patient treated with antithyroid drugs. The receptors shown here come from a woman between 50 and 59 years old with Graves disease. Both conserved end residues are part of each CDR3. Each record gives: V gene, J gene, CDR3 protein.

TRBV28,TRBJ1-5,CATRRGSNQPQHF
TRBV12-3/TRBV12-4,TRBJ2-7,CASSSGYHEQYF
TRBV28,TRBJ1-6,CATNPVNSPLHF
TRBV7-8,TRBJ2-1,CASSGRTSTSSYNEQFF
TRBV3-1,NA,CASSQDPLGLAGQETQYF
TRBV12-3/TRBV12-4,TRBJ2-1,CASSSSGVSGSSYNEQFF
TRBV7-9,TRBJ2-3,CASSSNPAPQGDTQYF
TRBV7-3,TRBJ2-2,CASSLVPSGNTGELFF
TRBV4-1,TRBJ2-7,CASSPRTDQQNEQYF
TRBV7-3,TRBJ1-6,CASSPGTGAYSPLHF
TRBV6-4,TRBJ2-1,CASSATNSGKQFF
TRBV27,TRBJ1-6,CASSPTRNSPLHF
TRBV7-9,TRBJ2-5,CASSKGQGEKTQYF
TRBV27,TRBJ1-2,CASSFGMLGYGYTF
TRBV27,TRBJ2-5,CASRFAGDRETQYF
TRBV13,TRBJ2-7,CASSHTGALSYEQYF
TRBV5-1,TRBJ2-2,CASSSSGPNTGELFF
TRBV20-1,TRBJ1-5,CSARNPTGRSNQPQHF
TRBV6-2/TRBV6-3,TRBJ2-3,CASRLLAGGGVDTQYF
TRBV18,TRBJ2-3,CASSPRSDADTQYF
TRBV28,TRBJ1-5,CASSLRRRNNQPQHF
TRBV11-2,TRBJ2-7,CASSLGIAAAYEQYF
TRBV28,TRBJ2-2,CASSFLVSPLGDTGELFF
TRBV20-1,TRBJ1-5,CSASNQAPNHPQHF
TRBV5-1,TRBJ2-3,CASTWSLYTDTQYF
TRBV27,TRBJ2-7,CASSLRPGLVYNEQYF
TRBV12-3/TRBV12-4,TRBJ2-4,CASSLGLAGLRKNIQYF
TRBV19,TRBJ2-3,CASSPKTSGITTDTQYF
TRBV6-2/TRBV6-3,TRBJ2-7,CASRSQAGGPYEQYF
TRBV6-2/TRBV6-3,TRBJ2-6,CASSYSRSDRASGANVLTF
TRBV28,TRBJ1-1,CASSAGTNEAFF
TRBV20-1,TRBJ2-1,CSASLTSGRWNEQFF
TRBV30,TRBJ2-3,CAWSPVSISGREMSTDTQYF
TRBV12-3/TRBV12-4,TRBJ1-1,CASSWSGAEMNTEAFF
TRBV28,TRBJ1-5,CASSRQGVNNQPQHF
TRBV11-2,TRBJ2-2,CASSSGVTGELFF
TRBV28,TRBJ1-5,CASSPRQGVAQPQHF
TRBV6-2/TRBV6-3,TRBJ2-7,CASSEGRNEQYF
TRBV3-1,TRBJ1-3,CASSQAPGNTIYF
TRBV2,TRBJ1-6,CASSEYGHYNSPLHF
TRBV5-1,TRBJ2-2,CASSADLNTGELFF
TRBV19,TRBJ1-1,CASSKQNTEAFF
TRBV20-1,TRBJ1-1,CSAPPGGGGYTEAFF
TRBV28,TRBJ2-7,CASTSFAGVYEQYF
TRBV13,TRBJ2-7,CASSLSPLTVTMRSYEQYF
TRBV20-1,TRBJ2-4,CSARTGEAKNIQYF
TRBV2,TRBJ2-7,CASKIAGGKGEQYF